One and the same sample provided the 5 T cell receptor beta chains below, sequenced in a study of T cells in localized non-small cell lung cancer. The assay was immunoSEQ multiplex PCR, and TCRdb's table has in-frame clones only and misses some. The sample carries 48,000 or so clones, about 80% recorded once. Here the sequenced sample was peripheral blood, taken before any cancer treatment. The receptors derive from a man aged 35 to 69 with stage I squamous cell lung carcinoma.

The chain is built from TRBV13 and TRBJ1-2, with D perhaps matching TRBD1 (5 bases). This CDR3 region has 13 residues. The germline gives CDR1 PRHDT, CDR2 FYEKMQ (reference sequence). Trimming stripped 0 bases from V and 3 bases from J, with 5 bases between. The CDR3: CASSLGTDYGYTF. In nucleotides, the CDR3 is TGTGCCAGCAGCTTAGGGACAGACTATGGCTACACCTTC.

The V gene is TRBV2, the J gene TRBJ1-5; tentative D call: TRBD1 (6 bases). The CDR3 loop spans 13 amino acids. V lost 10 bases and J 3 bases, leaving 13 bases between the germline ends. CDR1 is SNHLY and CDR2 is FYNNEI in the germline V gene. This CDR3 reads CAIKGDANQPQHF. The CDR3 DNA follows: TGTGCCATTAAGGGGGACGCCAATCAGCCCCAGCATTTT.

This chain uses TRBV6-1 with TRBJ2-7; 7 bases are shared with TRBD1. The CDR3 spans 13 residues. Germline values: CDR1 MNHNS, CDR2 SASEGT. Trimming cost V 7 bases and J 5 bases; bases outside gene matches: 8. The CDR3 region is CASTGTALDEQYF. DNA of the CDR3: TGTGCCAGCACCGGGACAGCCCTCGACGAGCAGTACTTC.

The chain joins TRBV7-3 to TRBJ2-3; D uncertain. The V and J ends lost 1 base and 4 bases respectively, with 3 bases between them. There are 12 residues in the CDR3. The germline V gene has CDR1 SGHTA and CDR2 FQGTGA. CDR3 DNA: TGTGCCAGCAGCTTAATAGCAGATACGCAGTATTTT. Its translation: CASSLIADTQYF.

The chain employs TRBV11-3 and TRBJ2-1; 11 positions match TRBD1. Germline CDR1 SGHNT, CDR2 YENEEA. The CDR3 runs to 17 residues. With 1 base clipped from V and 0 bases from J, the junction kept 2 bases outside the gene matches. DNA of the CDR3: TGTGCCAGCAGCTTAGCCGGGACAGGGGGCTCCTACAATGAGCAGTTCTTC. Translated, it gives CASSLAGTGGSYNEQFF.